The 17 T cell receptor beta chains in this list originate from one sample, sequenced in a study of blood T cell repertoires in COVID-19. Libraries were prepared by immunoSEQ multiplex PCR; TCRdb keeps only in-frame clonotypes and omits some of them. Altogether about 72,000 clones are present, approximately 87% being singletons, with the ten largest covering roughly 18%. The specimen sequenced was peripheral blood. The receptors come from a woman of 80 years or more with acute or convalescent COVID-19.

V gene TRBV7-9 combines with J gene TRBJ2-3; 7 bases line up with TRBD2. CDR3 size: 17 residues. J was trimmed by 1 base and V by 1 base; bases with no gene match: 8. Germline V gene sequence: CDR1 SEHNR, CDR2 FQNEAQ (reference sequence). The CDR3 sequence: CASSLVSSGYRTDTQYF. DNA of the CDR3: TGTGCCAGCAGCTTAGTTAGTAGCGGGTATCGCACAGATACGCAGTATTTT. The full variable domain, in which reference TRBV7-9 and TRBJ2-3 provide the parts outside the CDR3, is DTGVSQNPRHKITKRGQNVTFRCDPISEHNRLYWYRQTLGQGPEFLTYFQNEAQLEKSRLLSDRFSAERPKGSFSTLEIQRTEQGDSAMYLCASSLVSSGYRTDTQYFGPGTRLTVL.

V and J are TRBV6-5 and TRBJ1-1; D is undetermined. The V and J ends lost 10 bases and 3 bases respectively, with 18 bases between them. The CDR3 is 14 residues long. Looked up from germline, CDR1 is MNHEY and CDR2 is SVGAGI. Here the CDR3 reads CAIGRPSTYTEAFF. The CDR3 nucleotides read TGTGCCATCGGGAGGCCGTCTACTTACACTGAAGCTTTCTTT.

This clone was recorded a few times. This chain links TRBV29-1 with TRBJ1-2; tentatively, D is TRBD1 (5 bases). Germline values: CDR1 SQVTM, CDR2 ANQGSEA. The V gene lost 1 base and the J gene lost 8 bases, with 17 bases spanning the gap. The CDR3 spans 14 residues. This chain's CDR3 is CSVEAAGIGGGYTF. CDR3 sequence (DNA): TGCAGCGTTGAAGCAGCAGGGATCGGCGGCGGCTACACCTTC.

The chain has TRBV2 and TRBJ2-2, with a possible D match to TRBD2 (5 bases). Trimming took off 7 bases at V and 4 bases at J, with 13 bases between the two ends. The CDR3 runs 14 residues. Per the germline V gene, CDR1 is SNHLY and CDR2 is FYNNEI. The CDR3 DNA sequence: TGTGCCAGCACATTATCGGGGTCCACCGGGGAGCTGTTTTTT. As protein: CASTLSGSTGELFF.

The table lists this clone with a few counts. The chain links TRBV27 to TRBJ1-2; TRBD1 might be the D (6 bases). Germline V gives CDR1 MNHEY, CDR2 SMNVEV (reference sequence). Trimming stripped 3 bases from V and 7 bases from J, with 12 bases between. This CDR3 comprises 13 residues. The CDR3 DNA reads TGTGCCAGCAGTTTCGTACAGGGCGGTGGCTACACCTTC. It is translated as CASSFVQGGGYTF.

The rearrangement uses TRBV2 and TRBJ2-7; TRBD1 aligns across 7 bases. Germline lookup yields CDR1 SNHLY and CDR2 FYNNEI. This CDR3 region has 14 residues. The V gene end was trimmed by 9 bases and the J gene end by 1 base; junction bases not matched to a gene: 9. DNA of the CDR3: TGTGCCAGTTCTAGGGACAGCGGATCCTACGAGCAGTACTTC. Its protein is CASSRDSGSYEQYF.

This chain links TRBV10-3 with TRBJ2-2, with 11 bases matching TRBD1. Losses at the gene ends were 6 bases for V and 2 bases for J; bases not matched to a gene: 2. The CDR3 length is 15 residues. Germline CDR1 reads ENHRY; CDR2 reads SYGVKD. This CDR3 is CAISGTGGNTGELFF. The DNA of the CDR3 is TGTGCCATCAGCGGGACAGGGGGTAACACCGGGGAGCTGTTTTTT.

This clone was detected once. Written as DNA, the CDR3 is TGTGCCTGGAGAGACAGGGAACCCCGGGCCAACGTCCTGACTTTC. Translated, it gives CAWRDREPRANVLTF. J is TRBJ2-6 and V is TRBV30, with 7 bases that match TRBD1. Germline V gene sequence: CDR1 GTSNPN, CDR2 SVGIG (reference sequence). The junction had 7 bases not matched to a gene; V was cut back by 3 bases and J by 5 bases. This CDR3 has 15 amino acids.

The chain has TRBV6-5 and TRBJ1-2; TRBD1 matches 9 bases. The CDR3 extends over 14 amino acids. The germline V gene encodes CDR1 MNHEY and CDR2 SVGAGI. The junction had 11 bases not matched to a gene; V was cut back by 9 bases and J by 6 bases. The CDR3 DNA sequence: TGTGCCAGTACCGGGACAGGGCTTTACAATGGCTACACCTTC. This sequence encodes CASTGTGLYNGYTF.

The genes are TRBV2 and TRBJ1-4; no definite D call. CDR1 and CDR2 from the germline V gene are SNHLY and FYNNEI. The germline V and J ends were trimmed by 10 bases and 5 bases, with 14 bases remaining between them. This CDR3 region has 13 residues. DNA of the CDR3: TGTGCCACCCAATCGGTGAAGAATGAAAAACTGTTTTTT. This codes for CATQSVKNEKLFF.

This clone was counted a single time. This rearrangement joins TRBV18 to TRBJ1-1, with D perhaps TRBD1 (5 bases). V was pared by 2 bases and J by 1 base, with 5 bases between. Per germline, CDR1 KGHSH and CDR2 LQKENI. The length of the CDR3 is 13 residues. The CDR3 DNA sequence: TGTGCCAGCTCACCAGGGGCGAACACTGAAGCTTTCTTT. Translating gives CASSPGANTEAFF.

Only a few counts were recorded for this clone. V usage is TRBV30 and J usage is TRBJ2-2, with 10 bases matching TRBD2. V lost 4 bases to trimming and J lost 5 bases; unmatched junction nucleotides: 13. CDR3 length: 17 residues. Germline lookup yields CDR1 GTSNPN and CDR2 SVGIG (reference sequence). The DNA of the CDR3 is TGTGCCTGGAAACCGGGGGCTAGCGGGAGAGTAACCGGGGAGCTGTTTTTT. The encoded protein is CAWKPGASGRVTGELFF. Drawing the rest from reference TRBV30 and TRBJ2-2, the complete variable domain is SQTIHQWPATLVQPVGSPLSLECTVEGTSNPNLYWYRQAAGRGLQLLFYSVGIGQISSEVPQNLSASRPQDRQFILSSKKLLLSDSGFYLCAWKPGASGRVTGELFFGEGSRLTVL.

The chain links TRBV27 to TRBJ2-1, with 13 bases fitting TRBD2. The V gene end was trimmed by 3 bases and the J gene end by 15 bases; junction bases not matched to a gene: 11. CDR1 is MNHEY, CDR2 SMNVEV, per germline (reference sequence). This CDR3 spans 15 amino acids. CDR3 sequence: CASSFFGLAGAGTFF. The CDR3 DNA sequence: TGTGCCAGCAGTTTTTTCGGACTAGCGGGAGCGGGGACGTTCTTC.

The chain combines TRBV9 with TRBJ2-2; D is possibly TRBD2 (5 bases). The CDR3 has 14 amino acids. Germline V gene sequence: CDR1 SGDLS, CDR2 YYNGEE. The V end lost 0 bases, the J end lost 6 bases, and 9 bases lay between the germline ends. CDR3 protein: CASSVAPSSGELFF. The CDR3 coding sequence is TGTGCCAGCAGCGTAGCCCCTAGCTCCGGGGAGCTGTTTTTT.

This chain joins TRBV5-1 and TRBJ2-1; D perhaps matches TRBD2 (5 bases). Germline V lookup: CDR1 SGHRS, CDR2 YFSETQ. V gave up 0 bases and J gave up 5 bases, with 12 bases separating them. The CDR3 loop spans 15 amino acids. The CDR3 here is CASSLVWGADNEQFF. The CDR3 DNA reads TGCGCCAGCAGCTTGGTCTGGGGAGCGGACAATGAGCAGTTCTTC.

The J gene is TRBJ2-2, the V gene TRBV18, with D perhaps matching TRBD1 (6 bases). From germline, CDR1 is KGHSH and CDR2 LQKENI. V lost 2 bases to trimming and J lost 1 base, with 8 bases between them. This CDR3 contains 15 residues. The CDR3 spells CASSPGTQNTGELFF. CDR3 sequence (DNA): TGTGCCAGCTCACCAGGGACACAGAACACCGGGGAGCTGTTTTTT.

This clone was seen more than once but under ten times. This rearrangement joins TRBV6-2 or TRBV6-3 to TRBJ1-1; TRBD1 might be the D (5 bases). V gave up 3 bases and J gave up 4 bases, with 15 bases separating them. The germline V gene encodes CDR1 MNHEY and CDR2 SVGEGT. This CDR3 has 15 residues. The CDR3: CASSYIRGGFTEAFF. In DNA, the CDR3 is TGTGCCAGCAGTTATATTAGGGGAGGTTTCACTGAAGCTTTCTTT.